This TCR beta chain was documented in a study of CXCR3-negative and CXCR3-positive naive CD8 T cells. Study background: Libraries each contributed about 1.5 +/- 0.3 million TRB reads, for roughly 140 million in total.

Preparation of TRB cDNA libraries relied on 5' RACE carrying UMI labels. TCRdb re-called the 5' RACE reads, yielding one record per CDR3 amino acid sequence without DNA. In all, the sample yields about 57,000 distinct CDR3 sequences. Findings and limits, study-wide: Cryopreserved cells showed partially decreased CXCR3 expression, and most assays used fresh PBMCs. TRB CDR3 hydrophobicity was greater in CXCR3-positive naive cells than in CXCR3-negative naive cells. Relative to memory CD8+ cells, whose diversity was much lower, both naive subsets had comparably high diversity.

The CD45RO-CCR7+CD27+CD95- phenotype denoted naive CD8+ T cells. A word on this clonotype: Its matching antigen is unknown.

The sequence derives from a human donor in good health. Some clones in this sample may be carry-over from other donors' samples. The sequencing input was naive CXCR3+ CD8+ T cells from blood. Subset meaning: CD45RO-CCR7+CD27+CD95- naive CD8+ T cells expressing CXCR3 (TNR3+).

CDR3 in amino acids: CASRAPGGTEAFF. The chain links TRBV12-3 or TRBV12-4 to TRBJ1-1; TCRdb's assignment of TRBD1 cannot be checked, as there is no DNA. This CDR3 is built from 13 residues.